The TCR beta chain under discussion was sequenced for a study of beta chain features in type 1 diabetes. Whole-study results and caveats: In every one of the four CD4+ subsets, TCRB CDR3s were moderately but significantly shorter in Type 1 diabetes patients. A potential PCR bias toward shorter templates would be equal in patient and control samples.

Germline V CDR1 and CDR2: SGHRS, YFSETQ. CDR3 length: 16 residues. Sequenced material consisted of expressed TCRB transcripts (all of the isolated RNA was reverse transcribed). It was found that naive, central memory and regulatory T cell samples averaged around 3.8 million reads. Using immunoSEQ multiplex PCR, the repertoire was profiled, and TCRdb retains in-frame clones only, with some absent. This table has hundreds of thousands of clones, roughly 13% appearing once. In this sample, this clone turned up a few times. Its specificity is not known. This receptor was identified in a man aged 18-30 years in good health. The chain joins TRBV5-1 to TRBJ2-5; TRBD1 matches at 9 bases. The last part of the DNA fits TRBJ2-7 better; the J call may be wrong. Sample: naive CD4+ T cells from blood. The CDR3 protein is CASTLGRDRATYEQYF. The DNA for the CDR3 is TGCGCCAGCACCCTGGGTAGGGACAGGGCGACCTACGAGCAGTACTTC.